Below, 30 T cell receptor beta chains from the same sample are listed, as sequenced in a study of cytomegalovirus exposure and HLA in healthy donors. With 60 Vbeta and 13 Jbeta primers, the PCR was carried out. The method was immunoSEQ multiplex PCR; TCRdb's version includes in-frame clones alone and lacks a portion of them. This table has about 150,000 clones, 77% appearing once. Sequencing was performed on PBMCs. Receptor source: a woman aged 30 to 39 in good health and CMV-seropositive.

This clone was recorded a few times. V gene TRBV13 combines with J gene TRBJ1-1, with 7 bases identical to TRBD1. Unmatched junction bases numbered 13, after V lost 6 bases and J lost 0 bases. The CDR3 is 17 residues long. From germline, CDR1 is PRHDT and CDR2 FYEKMQ (reference sequence). CDR3 DNA: TGTGCCAGCAGTAACAGATTCCGGGACAGTTTGAACACTGAAGCTTTCTTT. It is translated as CASSNRFRDSLNTEAFF.

The gene calls are TRBV9 and TRBJ2-2; 9 bases fit TRBD2. CDR3 length equals 15 residues. Trimming at V came to 0 bases and at J to 5 bases, leaving 2 bases not matched to a gene. Per the germline V gene, CDR1 is SGDLS and CDR2 is YYNGEE. This chain's CDR3 is CASSVASGKTGELFF. The CDR3 DNA reads TGTGCCAGCAGCGTAGCTAGCGGGAAAACCGGGGAGCTGTTTTTT.

About this clone: Different DNA sequences within this sample yield the same CDR3. CDR3 in DNA: TGCGCCAGCAGCTTAACAGGGACCGTTAATCAGCCCCAGCATTTT. Translating gives CASSLTGTVNQPQHF. The chain combines TRBV5-1 with TRBJ1-5, with D possibly being TRBD1 (6 bases). The germline gives CDR1 SGHRS, CDR2 YFSETQ. Between the trimmed V and J ends, which lost 2 bases and 4 bases, there was a span of 13 bases. The CDR3 runs to 15 residues.

The V and J genes are TRBV4-1 and TRBJ2-7; possibly TRBD1 for D (6 bases). Trimming pared 3 bases from V and 2 bases from J, leaving 17 bases between. CDR3 length equals 16 residues. Germline assignment: CDR1 MGHRA and CDR2 YSYEKL. The CDR3 nucleotides are TGCGCCAGCAGCCAGGGGCCCCAGGGGCGTCCCTACGAGCAGTACTTC. Translated: CASSQGPQGRPYEQYF.

The chain carries TRBV4-3 and TRBJ2-7; the match to TRBD1 covers 7 bases. The CDR3 runs to 18 residues. With V trimmed by 0 bases and J by 4 bases, 15 bases remained unmatched. Germline CDR1 reads LGHNA; CDR2 reads YSLEER. CDR3 sequence: CASSQDLGGLALSYEQYF. CDR3 DNA sequence: TGCGCCAGCAGCCAAGATTTAGGGGGCCTCGCCCTTTCTTACGAGCAGTACTTC.

This chain uses TRBV19 with TRBJ2-3, with TRBD1 matching 11 bases. The CDR3 is 15 amino acids. Germline V gene sequence: CDR1 LNHDA, CDR2 SQIVND (reference sequence). Trimming at V came to 5 bases and at J to 6 bases, leaving 7 bases not matched to a gene. In DNA, the CDR3 is TGTGCCAGTAGTCAGGACAGGGGGCTGGTGGATACGCAGTATTTT. Encoded protein: CASSQDRGLVDTQYF.

The CDR3 reads CASSQGGAGRREAFF. DNA of the CDR3: TGTGCCAGCAGCCAAGGTGGCGCGGGGAGGCGTGAAGCTTTCTTT. V usage is TRBV28 and J usage is TRBJ1-1, with D uncertain. Trimming stripped 6 bases from V and 7 bases from J, with 21 bases between. The CDR3 is 15 amino acids. Germline values: CDR1 MDHEN, CDR2 SYDVKM.

The V and J genes are TRBV2 and TRBJ2-7, with D perhaps TRBD1 (6 bases). Trimming removed 7 bases at V and 0 bases at J, with 13 bases between. The CDR3 length is 14 residues. The germline CDR1 and CDR2 sequences are SNHLY and FYNNEI. The CDR3 loop reads CASIPGDISYEQYF. In nucleotides, the CDR3 is TGTGCCAGCATTCCCGGGGACATCTCCTACGAGCAGTACTTC.

The CDR3 nucleotides are TGCGCCAGGTTTCTTTTGCGGGGCTTCAAAAACATTCAGTACTTC. Protein sequence: CARFLLRGFKNIQYF. The chain uses TRBV10-1 and TRBJ2-4; the D gene is possibly TRBD2 (6 bases). V was clipped by 9 bases and J by 3 bases, with 18 bases between them. The CDR3 consists of 15 residues. Germline V gene lookup returns CDR1 WNHNN and CDR2 SYGVQD (reference sequence).

V is TRBV11-3 and J is TRBJ2-3; the match to TRBD2 covers 8 bases. Germline V gene sequence: CDR1 SGHNT, CDR2 YENEEA. This CDR3 has 16 amino acids. The trim removed 5 bases at V and 1 base at J, leaving 8 bases unmatched. Written as DNA, the CDR3 is TGTGCCAGCAGCCGGAACAGCGGGAGTGGCACAGATACGCAGTATTTT. Residues: CASSRNSGSGTDTQYF.

The chain has TRBV7-6 and TRBJ2-1; 10 bases fit TRBD2. CDR3 length: 17 residues. Trimming took 4 bases from V and 4 from J; bases not matched to a gene: 10. CDR1 is SGHVS, CDR2 FNYEAQ, per germline. The CDR3 DNA is TGTGCCAGCAGCTCCCGGCTAGCGGGGGTTCTATACAATGAGCAGTTCTTC. It specifies CASSSRLAGVLYNEQFF.

The CDR3 spells CASSQERLAETQYF. The DNA for the CDR3 is TGCGCCAGCAGCCAGGAAAGGCTAGCGGAGACCCAGTACTTC. The V gene is TRBV4-3, the J gene TRBJ2-5; TRBD2 is a possible D gene (6 bases). Germline assignment: CDR1 LGHNA and CDR2 YSLEER. The CDR3 is 14 residues long. V gave up 3 bases and J gave up 5 bases, with 13 bases separating them.

The rearrangement joins TRBV5-4 to TRBJ2-2; 10 bases line up with TRBD1. The germline CDR1 and CDR2 sequences are SGHNT and YYREEE (reference sequence). V shed 0 bases, J shed 5 bases, and the junction held 1 base outside the gene matches. This CDR3 is built from 15 residues. The CDR3 spells CASSLGTGGTGELFF. CDR3 sequence (DNA): TGTGCCAGCAGCTTGGGGACAGGGGGAACCGGGGAGCTGTTTTTT.

The chain recombines TRBV27 with TRBJ2-2; no clear D. Germline V gene lookup returns CDR1 MNHEY and CDR2 SMNVEV (reference sequence). The CDR3 runs 13 residues. V gave up 6 bases and J gave up 1 base, with 6 bases separating them. CDR3 region: CASSGLNTGELFF. The CDR3 DNA sequence: TGTGCCAGCAGCGGGTTGAACACCGGGGAGCTGTTTTTT.

The rearrangement links TRBV5-4 to TRBJ2-1, with 16 bases lining up with TRBD2. The V gene's germline CDR1 is SGHNT and CDR2 YYREEE (reference sequence). Trimming removed 4 bases from V and 0 bases from J; junction bases left unmatched: 7. This CDR3 has 19 amino acids. CDR3 DNA sequence: TGTGCCAGCAGCACAGCCGGGACTAGCGGGAGGGCCTCCTACAATGAGCAGTTCTTC. Protein: CASSTAGTSGRASYNEQFF.

This clone turned up a few times. This sequence joins TRBV30 and TRBJ1-2, with a tentative D call TRBD1 (5 bases). From germline, CDR1 is GTSNPN and CDR2 SVGIG (reference sequence). The ends were cut back, 5 bases at V and 4 bases at J, with 11 bases in the middle. This CDR3 has 12 residues. The CDR3 loop is CAWEGLGYGYTF. CDR3 coding DNA: TGTGCCTGGGAGGGACTAGGCTATGGCTACACCTTC.

The chain employs TRBV11-2 and TRBJ2-1; 9 positions agree with TRBD1. The CDR3 has 17 amino acids. After removal of 5 bases from V and 0 bases from J, the junction contained 8 bases not matched to a gene. Germline CDR1 SGHAT, CDR2 FQNNGV. CDR3 DNA sequence: TGTGCCAGCAGCGCCAGGGACAGGGCAAGCTCCTACAATGAGCAGTTCTTC. This translates into CASSARDRASSYNEQFF.

The CDR3 region is CASSVGVGGQETQYF. In DNA, the CDR3 is TGTGCCAGCAGCGTAGGGGTCGGAGGGCAAGAGACCCAGTACTTC. This chain uses TRBV9 with TRBJ2-5; perhaps TRBD2 as D (6 bases). CDR1 is SGDLS, CDR2 YYNGEE, per germline. The CDR3 totals 15 residues. V was shortened by 0 bases and J by 2 bases, with 11 bases between the two germline ends.

CDR3 DNA sequence: TGTGCCAGCAGCTTAAAAGCCGGTTATAGCAATCAGCCCCAGCATTTT. Residues: CASSLKAGYSNQPQHF. The chain employs TRBV5-6 and TRBJ1-5; D is uncertain. The germline CDR1 and CDR2 sequences are SGHDT and YYEEEE. V was trimmed by 2 bases and J by 0 bases, leaving 12 bases between them. CDR3 size: 16 residues. Full variable domain (rest looked up from reference TRBV5-6 and TRBJ1-5): DAGVTQSPTHLIKTRGQQVTLRCSPKSGHDTVSWYQQALGQGPQFIFQYYEEEERQRGNFPDRFSGHQFPNYSSELNVNALLLGDSALYLCASSLKAGYSNQPQHFGDGTRLSIL.

The chain joins TRBV11-3 to TRBJ1-1; D gene ambiguous. V was cut by 0 bases and J by 7 bases, with 3 bases left in between. Germline CDR1 and CDR2: SGHNT and YENEEA. The CDR3 contains 11 residues. Written as DNA, the CDR3 is TGTGCCAGCAGCTTAGACCTTGAAGCTTTCTTT. This gives the protein CASSLDLEAFF.

V usage is TRBV28 and J usage is TRBJ1-1, with TRBD1 matching 9 bases. There are 16 residues in the CDR3. V was clipped by 3 bases and J by 6 bases; unmatched bases: 11. Germline CDR1 MDHEN, CDR2 SYDVKM. CDR3 residues: CASSFGGQGSNAEAFF. DNA for the CDR3: TGTGCCAGCAGTTTCGGAGGACAGGGGTCCAATGCTGAAGCTTTCTTT.

The rearrangement uses TRBV30 and TRBJ2-3, with 10 bases aligning to TRBD2. Germline lookup yields CDR1 GTSNPN and CDR2 SVGIG (reference sequence). The CDR3 contains 15 residues. The junction had 7 bases not matched to a gene; V was cut back by 3 bases and J by 4 bases. CDR3 sequence reads: CAWRLGLAVADTQYF. The CDR3 region has the DNA TGTGCCTGGAGGCTAGGACTAGCGGTGGCAGATACGCAGTATTTT.

A few counts support this clone. V is TRBV30 and J is TRBJ2-7; 8 bases line up with TRBD1. The germline gives CDR1 GTSNPN, CDR2 SVGIG (reference sequence). The CDR3 has 15 amino acids. V shed 2 bases and J 3 bases; nucleotides not matched to a gene: 9. CDR3 bases: TGTGCCTGGAGTCCTCCGGGACAGGATTACTACGAGCAGTACTTC. Translating gives CAWSPPGQDYYEQYF.

V gene TRBV6-5 combines with J gene TRBJ2-3; maybe TRBD2 (7 bases). The CDR3 is 15 amino acids. Germline V gene sequence: CDR1 MNHEY, CDR2 SVGAGI. The V end lost 2 bases, the J end lost 0 bases, and 9 bases lay between the germline ends. The CDR3 region has the DNA TGTGCCAGCAGTTACGGGGGGGCTAGCACAGATACGCAGTATTTT. Its translation: CASSYGGASTDTQYF.

The V gene is TRBV11-2, the J gene TRBJ2-1, with 7 bases aligning to TRBD1. V was pared by 4 bases and J by 5 bases, with 11 bases of the junction left unmatched. Per germline, CDR1 SGHAT and CDR2 FQNNGV. This CDR3 contains 16 residues. CDR3: CASSSQPGTANNEQFF. The CDR3 bases are TGTGCCAGCAGCTCCCAACCCGGGACAGCTAACAATGAGCAGTTCTTC.

The V gene is TRBV27, the J gene TRBJ2-7; TRBD2 matches 7 bases. V dropped 4 bases and J dropped 5; count of bases not matched to a gene: 11. The CDR3 totals 15 residues. Germline V gives CDR1 MNHEY, CDR2 SMNVEV (reference sequence). CDR3: CASSWGRSSGDEQYF. CDR3 nucleotide sequence: TGTGCCAGCAGTTGGGGCCGGTCTAGCGGTGACGAGCAGTACTTC.

This chain joins TRBV9 and TRBJ2-5, with D unclear. Germline values: CDR1 SGDLS, CDR2 YYNGEE. The CDR3 sequence is 14 residues long. V was shortened by 0 bases and J by 7 bases, with 13 bases between the two germline ends. The CDR3 sequence is CASSVAADEATQYF. The CDR3 nucleotides are TGTGCCAGCAGCGTAGCTGCCGACGAGGCGACCCAGTACTTC.

The CDR3 spells CASSQSLAGGEQYF. CDR3 nucleotides: TGTGCCAGCAGCCAATCACTAGCGGGAGGGGAGCAGTACTTC. The V and J genes are TRBV16 and TRBJ2-7, with 13 bases fitting TRBD2. CDR1 KGHSY and CDR2 FQNENV come from the germline V gene. Germline trimming cut 0 bases from V and 7 bases from J; bases unmatched to any gene: 0. This CDR3 is 14 amino acids long. Complete variable domain (other parts from reference TRBV16 and TRBJ2-7): GEEVAQTPKHLVRGEGQKAKLYCAPIKGHSYVFWYQQVLKNEFKFLISFQNENVFDETGMPKERFSAKCLPNSPCSLEIQATKLEDSAVYFCASSQSLAGGEQYFGPGTRLTVT.

The V and J genes are TRBV6-1 and TRBJ2-5; 8 nucleotides agree with TRBD2. From germline, CDR1 is MNHNS and CDR2 SASEGT. V was pared by 7 bases and J by 1 base, with 2 bases of the junction left unmatched. CDR3 length: 13 amino acids. Here the CDR3 reads CASKRGTQETQYF. The DNA of the CDR3 is TGTGCCAGCAAGCGGGGGACCCAAGAGACCCAGTACTTC.

The chain has TRBV25-1 and TRBJ2-5; no clear D gene. Germline V gene sequence: CDR1 MGHDK, CDR2 SYGVNS. The CDR3 length is 13 residues. The germline V and J ends were trimmed by 4 bases and 4 bases, with 10 bases remaining between them. The CDR3 reads CASSGWAAETQYF. The CDR3 DNA follows: TGTGCCAGCAGTGGATGGGCCGCAGAGACCCAGTACTTC. Combining the CDR3 with reference TRBV25-1 and TRBJ2-5 gives the whole variable domain EADIYQTPRYLVIGTGKKITLECSQTMGHDKMYWYQQDPGMELHLIHYSYGVNSTEKGDLSSESTVSRIRTEHFPLTLESARPSHTSQYLCASSGWAAETQYFGPGTRLLVL.